The 10 T cell receptor beta chains given below trace back to one sample, sequenced in a study of blood T cell repertoires in COVID-19. The assay was immunoSEQ multiplex PCR, and TCRdb's table has in-frame clones only and misses some. The sample has about 310,000 clones, nearly 90% seen once. Input material: peripheral blood. The source is a woman aged 35 to 49 with COVID-19, enrolled during active disease.

This clone appeared a single time. The V call is TRBV12-5, the J call TRBJ2-7, with TRBD1 identical over 9 bases. The V gene end was trimmed by 4 bases and the J gene end by 2 bases; junction bases not matched to a gene: 3. Germline-derived CDR1 and CDR2 are LGHNT and FRNRAP. CDR3 length equals 14 residues. CDR3 sequence reads: CASGSGQGTYEQYF. The CDR3 DNA reads as TGTGCTAGTGGTTCGGGACAGGGAACCTACGAGCAGTACTTC.

This chain joins TRBV28 and TRBJ2-1, with 7 bases aligning to TRBD2. The CDR3 runs 16 residues. Germline trimming cut 6 bases from V and 9 bases from J; bases unmatched to any gene: 17. The germline V gene encodes CDR1 MDHEN and CDR2 SYDVKM. CDR3 protein: CASRSGTTLWGVEQFF. The CDR3 nucleotides are TGTGCCAGCAGATCCGGGACTACTCTTTGGGGGGTTGAGCAGTTCTTC.

The count of this clone is one. The chain joins TRBV11-2 to TRBJ1-4; no definite D call. Per the germline V gene, CDR1 is SGHAT and CDR2 is FQNNGV. Trimming removed 0 bases from V and 0 bases from J, with 8 bases in between. The CDR3 sequence is 16 residues long. The CDR3 reads CASSLDRVATNEKLFF. Written as DNA, the CDR3 is TGTGCCAGCAGCTTAGACCGGGTAGCAACTAATGAAAAACTGTTTTTT. Full variable domain (remainder filled in from reference TRBV11-2 and TRBJ1-4): EAGVAQSPRYKIIEKRQSVAFWCNPISGHATLYWYQQILGQGPKLLIQFQNNGVVDDSQLPKDRFSAERLKGVDSTLKIQPAKLEDSAVYLCASSLDRVATNEKLFFGSGTQLSVL.

This chain connects TRBV12-5 to TRBJ1-2, with a tentative D call TRBD1 (5 bases). Germline V gives CDR1 LGHNT, CDR2 FRNRAP. This CDR3 comprises 19 residues. V was pared by 1 base and J by 6 bases, with 27 bases between. CDR3 sequence: CASGLGRGARVGGSNGYTF. The CDR3, as DNA: TGTGCTAGTGGTTTGGGGAGGGGTGCCAGGGTCGGAGGTAGTAATGGCTACACCTTC.

CDR3 residues: CASSRGGSRSYEQYF. CDR3 DNA sequence: TGTGCCAGCAGCCGAGGCGGGAGTAGGTCCTACGAGCAGTACTTC. The rearrangement links TRBV3-1 (or the pseudogene TRBV3-2) to TRBJ2-7; 7 bases match TRBD2. V dropped 4 bases and J dropped 1; count of bases not matched to a gene: 7. The CDR3 loop spans 15 amino acids. Germline V gene lookup returns CDR1 LGHDT and CDR2 YNNKEL (reference sequence).

For this clone: Different DNA sequences within this sample yield the same CDR3. The V and J genes are TRBV7-9 and TRBJ2-6, with unresolved D. V shed 6 bases and J shed 3 bases, with 9 bases lying between them. Per germline, CDR1 SEHNR and CDR2 FQNEAQ (reference sequence). There are 14 residues in the CDR3. The CDR3 DNA is TGTGCCAGCAGTCGTAGCAGTGGGGCCAACGTCCTGACTTTC. Translated, it gives CASSRSSGANVLTF.

CDR3 protein: CASSDPFQPQHF. The CDR3 nucleotides read TGTGCCAGCAGTGACCCCTTTCAGCCCCAGCATTTT. This rearrangement joins TRBV6-4 to TRBJ1-5; D gene uncertain. V lost 2 bases to trimming and J lost 6 bases, with 5 bases between them. The CDR3 is 12 amino acids. Germline CDR1 is MRHNA and CDR2 is SNTAGT.

This chain uses TRBV27 with TRBJ2-3; 16 bases line up with TRBD2. This CDR3 comprises 18 residues. V shed 1 base, J shed 0 bases, and the junction held 1 base outside the gene matches. CDR1 is MNHEY, CDR2 SMNVEV, per germline (reference sequence). This CDR3 is CASSLLGLAGGSTDTQYF. The CDR3 nucleotides are TGTGCCAGCAGTTTATTGGGACTAGCGGGAGGGAGCACAGATACGCAGTATTTT.

This clone was observed a handful of times. The V gene is TRBV29-1, the J gene TRBJ1-2, with TRBD1 matching 9 bases. Trimming at V came to 2 bases and at J to 5 bases, leaving 6 bases not matched to a gene. Germline CDR1 and CDR2: SQVTM and ANQGSEA. The CDR3 is 14 residues long. The CDR3 sequence: CSVENRDRAYGYTF. The CDR3 DNA reads as TGCAGCGTTGAAAACCGGGACAGGGCATATGGCTACACCTTC.

J is TRBJ1-4 and V is TRBV7-2, with D hard to call. The CDR3 sequence is 18 residues long. With 5 bases removed from V and 5 bases from J, the gap between germline ends came to 24 bases. Germline CDR1 is SGHTA and CDR2 is FQGNSA. The CDR3 protein is CASSPPGRSARGNEKLFF. The CDR3 coding sequence is TGTGCCAGCAGCCCGCCCGGACGATCGGCGCGGGGAAATGAAAAACTGTTTTTT.